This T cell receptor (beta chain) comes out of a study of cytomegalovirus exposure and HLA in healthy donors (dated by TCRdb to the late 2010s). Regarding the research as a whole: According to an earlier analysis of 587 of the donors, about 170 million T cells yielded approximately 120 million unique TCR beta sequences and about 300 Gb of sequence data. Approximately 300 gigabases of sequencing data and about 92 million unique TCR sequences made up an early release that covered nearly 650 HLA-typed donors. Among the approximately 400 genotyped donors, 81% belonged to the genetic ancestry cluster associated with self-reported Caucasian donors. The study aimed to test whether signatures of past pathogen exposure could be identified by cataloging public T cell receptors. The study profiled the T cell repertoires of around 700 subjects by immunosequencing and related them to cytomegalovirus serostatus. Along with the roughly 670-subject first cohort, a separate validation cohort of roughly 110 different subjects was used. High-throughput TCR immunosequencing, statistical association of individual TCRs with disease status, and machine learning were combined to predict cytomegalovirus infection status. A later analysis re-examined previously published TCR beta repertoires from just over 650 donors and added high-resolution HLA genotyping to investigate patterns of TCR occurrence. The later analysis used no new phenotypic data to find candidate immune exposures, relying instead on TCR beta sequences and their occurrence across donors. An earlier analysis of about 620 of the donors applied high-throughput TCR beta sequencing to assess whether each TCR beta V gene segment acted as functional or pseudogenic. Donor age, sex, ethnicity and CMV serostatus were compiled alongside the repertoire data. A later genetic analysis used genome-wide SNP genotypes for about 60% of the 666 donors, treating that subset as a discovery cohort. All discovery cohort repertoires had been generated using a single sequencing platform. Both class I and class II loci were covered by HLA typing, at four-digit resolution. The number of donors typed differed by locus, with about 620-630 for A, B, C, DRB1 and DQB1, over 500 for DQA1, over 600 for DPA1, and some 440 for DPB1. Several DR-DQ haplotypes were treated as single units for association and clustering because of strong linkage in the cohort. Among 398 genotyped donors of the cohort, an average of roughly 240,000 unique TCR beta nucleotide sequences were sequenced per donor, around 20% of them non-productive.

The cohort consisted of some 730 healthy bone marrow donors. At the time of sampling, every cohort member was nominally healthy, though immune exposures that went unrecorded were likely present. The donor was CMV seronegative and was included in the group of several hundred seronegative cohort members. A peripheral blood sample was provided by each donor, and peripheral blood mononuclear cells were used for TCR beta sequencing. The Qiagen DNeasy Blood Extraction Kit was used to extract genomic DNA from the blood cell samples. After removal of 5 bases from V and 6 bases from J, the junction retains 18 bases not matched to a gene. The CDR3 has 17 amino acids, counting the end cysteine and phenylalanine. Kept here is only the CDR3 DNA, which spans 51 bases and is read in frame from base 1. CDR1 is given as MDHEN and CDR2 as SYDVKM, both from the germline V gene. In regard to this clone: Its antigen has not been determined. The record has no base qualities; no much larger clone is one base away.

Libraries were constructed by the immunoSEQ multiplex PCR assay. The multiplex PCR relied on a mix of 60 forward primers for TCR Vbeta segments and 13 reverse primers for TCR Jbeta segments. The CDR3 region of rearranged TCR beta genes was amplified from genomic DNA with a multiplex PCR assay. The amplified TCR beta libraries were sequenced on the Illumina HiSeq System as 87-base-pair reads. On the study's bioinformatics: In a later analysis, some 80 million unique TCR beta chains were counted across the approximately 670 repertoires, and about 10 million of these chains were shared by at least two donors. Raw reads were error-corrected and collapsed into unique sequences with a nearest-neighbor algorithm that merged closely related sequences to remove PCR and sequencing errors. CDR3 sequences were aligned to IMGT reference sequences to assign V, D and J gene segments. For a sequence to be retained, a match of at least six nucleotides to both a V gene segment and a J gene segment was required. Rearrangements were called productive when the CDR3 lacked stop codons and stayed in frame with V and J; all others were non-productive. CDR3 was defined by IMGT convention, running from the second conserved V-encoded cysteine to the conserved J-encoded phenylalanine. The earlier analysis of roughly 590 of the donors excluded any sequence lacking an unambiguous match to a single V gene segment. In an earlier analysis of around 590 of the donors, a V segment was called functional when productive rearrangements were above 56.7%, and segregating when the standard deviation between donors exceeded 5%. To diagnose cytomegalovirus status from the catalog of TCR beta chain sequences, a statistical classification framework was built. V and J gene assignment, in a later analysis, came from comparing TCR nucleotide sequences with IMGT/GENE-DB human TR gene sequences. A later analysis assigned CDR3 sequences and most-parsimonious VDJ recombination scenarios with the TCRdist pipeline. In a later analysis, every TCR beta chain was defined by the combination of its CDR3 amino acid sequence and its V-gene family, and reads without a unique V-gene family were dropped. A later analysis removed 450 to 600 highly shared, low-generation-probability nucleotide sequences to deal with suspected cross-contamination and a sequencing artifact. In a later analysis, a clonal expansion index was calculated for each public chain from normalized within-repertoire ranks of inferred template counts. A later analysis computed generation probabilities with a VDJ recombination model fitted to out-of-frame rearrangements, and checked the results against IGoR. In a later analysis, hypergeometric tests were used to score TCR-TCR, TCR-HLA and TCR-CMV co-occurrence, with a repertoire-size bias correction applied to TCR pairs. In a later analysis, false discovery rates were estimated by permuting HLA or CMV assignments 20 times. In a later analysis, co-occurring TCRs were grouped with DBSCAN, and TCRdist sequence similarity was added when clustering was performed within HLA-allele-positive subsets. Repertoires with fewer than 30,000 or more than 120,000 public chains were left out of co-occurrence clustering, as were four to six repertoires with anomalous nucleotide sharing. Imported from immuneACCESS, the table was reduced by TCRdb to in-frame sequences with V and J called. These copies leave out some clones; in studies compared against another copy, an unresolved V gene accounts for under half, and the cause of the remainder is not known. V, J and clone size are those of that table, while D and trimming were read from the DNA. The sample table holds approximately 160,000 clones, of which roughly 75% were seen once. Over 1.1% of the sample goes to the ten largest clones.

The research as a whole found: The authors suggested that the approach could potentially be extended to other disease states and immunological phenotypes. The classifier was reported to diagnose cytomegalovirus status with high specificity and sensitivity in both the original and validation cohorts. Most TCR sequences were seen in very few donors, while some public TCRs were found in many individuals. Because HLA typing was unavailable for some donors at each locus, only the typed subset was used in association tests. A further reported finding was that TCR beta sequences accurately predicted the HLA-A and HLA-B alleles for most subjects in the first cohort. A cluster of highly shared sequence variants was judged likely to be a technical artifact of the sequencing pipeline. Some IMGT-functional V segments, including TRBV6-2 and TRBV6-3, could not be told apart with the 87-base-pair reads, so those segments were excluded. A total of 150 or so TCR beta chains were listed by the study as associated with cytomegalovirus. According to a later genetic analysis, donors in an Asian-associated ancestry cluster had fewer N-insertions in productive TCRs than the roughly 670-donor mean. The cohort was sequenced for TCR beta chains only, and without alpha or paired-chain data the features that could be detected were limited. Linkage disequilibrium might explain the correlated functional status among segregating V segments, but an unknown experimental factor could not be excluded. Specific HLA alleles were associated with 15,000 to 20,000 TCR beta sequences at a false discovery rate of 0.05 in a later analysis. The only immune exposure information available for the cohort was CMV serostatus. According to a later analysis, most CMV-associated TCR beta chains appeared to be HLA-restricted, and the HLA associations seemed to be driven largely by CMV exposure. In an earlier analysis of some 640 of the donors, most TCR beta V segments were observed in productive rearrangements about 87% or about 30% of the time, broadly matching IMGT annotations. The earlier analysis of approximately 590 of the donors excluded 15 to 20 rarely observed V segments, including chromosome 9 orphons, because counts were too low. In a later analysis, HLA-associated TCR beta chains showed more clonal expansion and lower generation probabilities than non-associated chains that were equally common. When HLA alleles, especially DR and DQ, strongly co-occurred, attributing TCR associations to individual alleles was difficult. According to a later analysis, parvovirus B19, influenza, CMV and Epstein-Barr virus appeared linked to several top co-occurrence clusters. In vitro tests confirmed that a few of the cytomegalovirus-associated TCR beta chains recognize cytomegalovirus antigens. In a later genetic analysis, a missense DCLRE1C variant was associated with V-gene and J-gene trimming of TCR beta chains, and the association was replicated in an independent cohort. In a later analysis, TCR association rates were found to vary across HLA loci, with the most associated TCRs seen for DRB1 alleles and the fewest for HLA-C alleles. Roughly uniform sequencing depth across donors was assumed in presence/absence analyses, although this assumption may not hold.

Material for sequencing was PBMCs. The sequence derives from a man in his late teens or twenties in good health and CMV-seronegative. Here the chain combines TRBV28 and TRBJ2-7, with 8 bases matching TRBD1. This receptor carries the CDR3 CASSNPLRGRQLIEQYF. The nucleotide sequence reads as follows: TGTGCCAGCAGTAACCCTCTCAGGGGGCGGCAATTGATCGAGCAGTACTTC.